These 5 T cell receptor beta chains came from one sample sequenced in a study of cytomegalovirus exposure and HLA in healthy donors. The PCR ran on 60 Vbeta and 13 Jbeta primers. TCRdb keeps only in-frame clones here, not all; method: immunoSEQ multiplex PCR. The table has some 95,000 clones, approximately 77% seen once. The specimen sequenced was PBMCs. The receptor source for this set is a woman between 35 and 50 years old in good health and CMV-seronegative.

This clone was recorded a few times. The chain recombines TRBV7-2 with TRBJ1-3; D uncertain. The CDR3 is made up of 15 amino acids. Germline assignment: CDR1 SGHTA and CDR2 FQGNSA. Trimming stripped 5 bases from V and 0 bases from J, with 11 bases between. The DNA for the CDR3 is TGTGCCAGCAGCCTCGGAGGTTTCTCTGGAAACACCATATATTTT. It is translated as CASSLGGFSGNTIYF.

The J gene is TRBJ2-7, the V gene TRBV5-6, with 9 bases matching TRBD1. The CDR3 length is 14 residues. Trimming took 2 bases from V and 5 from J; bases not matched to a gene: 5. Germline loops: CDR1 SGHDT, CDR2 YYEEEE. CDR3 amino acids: CASSFRQGVNEQYF. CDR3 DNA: TGTGCCAGCAGCTTCAGACAGGGGGTTAACGAGCAGTACTTC.

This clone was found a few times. CDR3 in DNA: TGCGCCAGCAAGGGGGCTTCGGCTAGCGGGACTAGCACAGATACGCAGTATTTT. Translation: CASKGASASGTSTDTQYF. V gene TRBV5-1 combines with J gene TRBJ2-3; 9 bases are a match to TRBD2. Germline values: CDR1 SGHRS, CDR2 YFSETQ. CDR3 length equals 18 residues. Unmatched junction bases numbered 14, after V lost 6 bases and J lost 0 bases.

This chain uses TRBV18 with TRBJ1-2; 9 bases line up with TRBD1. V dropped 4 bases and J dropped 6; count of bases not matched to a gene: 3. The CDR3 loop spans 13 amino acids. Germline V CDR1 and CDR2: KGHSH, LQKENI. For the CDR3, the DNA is TGTGCCAGCTCACGCGGGACAGGGAATGGCTACACCTTC. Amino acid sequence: CASSRGTGNGYTF.

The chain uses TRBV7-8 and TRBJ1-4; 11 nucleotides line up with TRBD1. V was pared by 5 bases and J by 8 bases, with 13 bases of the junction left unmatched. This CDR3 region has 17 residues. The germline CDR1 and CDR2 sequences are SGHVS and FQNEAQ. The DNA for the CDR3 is TGTGCCAGCAGCCCTAGGGGGCCGGGACAGGGGGGGGAAAAACTGTTTTTT. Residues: CASSPRGPGQGGEKLFF. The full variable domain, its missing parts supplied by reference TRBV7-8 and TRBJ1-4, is GAGVSQSPRYKVAKRGQDVALRCDPISGHVSLFWYQQALGQGPEFLTYFQNEAQLDKSGLPSDRFFAERPEGSVSTLKIQRTQQEDSAVYLCASSPRGPGQGGEKLFFGSGTQLSVL.